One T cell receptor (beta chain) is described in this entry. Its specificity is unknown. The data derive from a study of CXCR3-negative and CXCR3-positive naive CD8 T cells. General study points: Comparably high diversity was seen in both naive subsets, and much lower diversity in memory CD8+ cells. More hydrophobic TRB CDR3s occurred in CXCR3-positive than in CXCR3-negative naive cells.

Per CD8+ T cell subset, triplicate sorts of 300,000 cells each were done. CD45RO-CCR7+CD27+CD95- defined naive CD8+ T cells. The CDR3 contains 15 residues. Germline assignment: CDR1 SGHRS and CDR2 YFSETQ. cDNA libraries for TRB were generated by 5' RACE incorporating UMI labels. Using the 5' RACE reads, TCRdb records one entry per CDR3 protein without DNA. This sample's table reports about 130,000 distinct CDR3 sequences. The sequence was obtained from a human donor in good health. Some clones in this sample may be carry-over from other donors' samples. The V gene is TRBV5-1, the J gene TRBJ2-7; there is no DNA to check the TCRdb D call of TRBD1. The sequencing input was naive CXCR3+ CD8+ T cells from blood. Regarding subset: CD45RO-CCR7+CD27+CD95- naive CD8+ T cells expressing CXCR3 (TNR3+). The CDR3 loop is CASSFYGTVIDEQYF.